The rows below give T cell receptor beta chains drawn from one sample of a study of blood T cell repertoires in COVID-19. Repertoires were generated with immunoSEQ multiplex PCR, while TCRdb's copy carries only in-frame clones and drops some. Of around 130,000 clones in the sample, more than 80% were seen once. The sequencing sample was made of peripheral blood. These receptors were obtained from a woman of 80 years or more with acute or convalescent COVID-19. Both conserved end residues are part of each CDR3. The order of the fields is clone size, D gene, J gene, V gene, CDR3 protein, CDR3 DNA. The D gene is left open where the match is weak. A row's size may be missing; if present it is once, few, many or a size class.

>-|TRBD1|TRBJ1-2|TRBV2
CASSVGQGNNYGYTF
TGTGCCAGCAGTGTCGGACAGGGGAATAACTATGGCTACACCTTC
>-|TRBD1|TRBJ2-6|TRBV7-8
CASSSLRDRVYSGANVLTF
TGTGCCAGCAGCTCGCTCCGGGACAGGGTTTATTCTGGGGCCAACGTCCTGACTTTC
>-|-|TRBJ2-3|TRBV19
CASRTGFLSTDTQYF
TGTGCCAGTAGGACAGGTTTTCTTAGCACAGATACGCAGTATTTT
>-|-|TRBJ1-1|TRBV3-1/TRBV3-2
CASSQPGLNSEAFF
TGTGCCAGCAGCCAGCCAGGGCTTAACTCTGAAGCTTTCTTT
>-|TRBD2|TRBJ2-3|TRBV9
CASSVLASGGDTQYF
TGTGCCAGCAGCGTATTGGCTAGCGGGGGAGATACGCAGTATTTT
>-|-|TRBJ1-6|TRBV9
CASSNTGSPLHF
TGTGCCAGCAGTAATACAGGTTCACCCCTCCACTTT
>-|-|TRBJ1-1|TRBV3-1/TRBV3-2
CASSQPGLGTEAFF
TGTGCCAGCAGCCAACCGGGTCTCGGCACTGAAGCTTTCTTT
>-|-|TRBJ1-2|TRBV3-1/TRBV3-2
CASSQDSSGRGYTF
TGTGCCAGCAGCCAGGACAGTTCCGGGCGTGGCTACACCTTC
>-|-|TRBJ1-2|TRBV11-2
CASSLALPSYGYTF
TGTGCCAGCAGCTTAGCATTGCCCAGCTATGGCTACACCTTC
>-|-|TRBJ1-2|TRBV3-1/TRBV3-2
CASSQDGRGLYGYTF
TGTGCCAGCAGCCAAGATGGACGGGGTCTCTATGGCTACACCTTC
>-|-|TRBJ1-3|TRBV5-1
CASSSQGSGNTIYF
TGCGCCAGCAGCTCACAGGGTTCAGGAAACACCATATATTTT
>-|TRBD1|TRBJ1-2|TRBV18
CASSPLGQATQGYGYTF
TGTGCCAGCTCACCACTCGGACAGGCAACCCAGGGCTATGGCTACACCTTC
>-|-|TRBJ1-5|TRBV5-1
CASSLAPRGDYSNQPQHF
TGCGCCAGCAGCTTGGCCCCAAGAGGGGACTATAGCAATCAGCCCCAGCATTTT
>-|-|TRBJ1-1|TRBV6-2/TRBV6-3
CASSSTAPFEAFF
TGTGCCAGCAGTTCGACAGCTCCTTTTGAAGCTTTCTTT
>-|-|TRBJ1-1|TRBV18
CASSPEENTEAFF
TGTGCCAGCTCACCAGAGGAGAACACTGAAGCTTTCTTT
>-|TRBD1|TRBJ2-6|TRBV7-9
CASSSQGAAASGANVLTF
TGTGCCAGCAGCTCACAGGGGGCGGCTGCCTCTGGGGCCAACGTCCTGACTTTC
>-|TRBD1|TRBJ1-5|TRBV6-1
CASSAPRTGFNQPQHF
TGTGCCAGCAGTGCACCCCGGACAGGGTTCAATCAGCCCCAGCATTTT
>-|TRBD1|TRBJ1-6|TRBV5-6
CASSLHRGDNSPLHF
TGTGCCAGCAGCTTGCACAGGGGGGATAATTCACCCCTCCACTTT
>-|TRBD2|TRBJ2-5|TRBV3-1/TRBV3-2
CASSEIAGGQETQYF
TGTGCCAGCAGCGAAATAGCGGGGGGGCAGGAGACCCAGTACTTC
>-|-|TRBJ1-6|TRBV6-6
CASSPRQESSYNSPLHF
TGTGCCAGCAGTCCCAGGCAAGAGAGCTCCTATAATTCACCCCTCCACTTT
>-|-|TRBJ2-3|TRBV9
CASSVGGRVGTDTQYF
TGTGCCAGCAGCGTAGGCGGCAGGGTAGGCACAGATACGCAGTATTTT
>-|TRBD2|TRBJ2-2|TRBV2
CASKGGSGGPTGELFF
TGTGCCAGCAAAGGCGGGAGCGGGGGACCCACCGGGGAGCTGTTTTTT
>-|TRBD2|TRBJ2-5|TRBV9
CASSVSGISETQYF
TGTGCCAGCAGCGTAAGCGGGATTAGTGAGACCCAGTACTTC
>-|TRBD1|TRBJ1-5|TRBV5-1
CASSLDLDRDQPQHF
TGCGCCAGCAGCTTGGACTTAGACAGGGACCAGCCCCAGCATTTT
>-|TRBD1|TRBJ1-2|TRBV7-9
CASSLGQDRGVDGYTF
TGTGCCAGCAGCTTAGGGCAGGACAGGGGCGTGGATGGCTACACCTTC
>-|-|TRBJ1-3|TRBV5-1
CASSLDRSLSGNTIYF
TGCGCCAGCAGCTTGGACAGGAGTCTCTCTGGAAACACCATATATTTT
>-|-|TRBJ1-2|TRBV6-1
CASSDRGLGGYTF
TGTGCCAGCAGTGATCGAGGGCTAGGAGGCTACACCTTC
>once|TRBD1|TRBJ1-1|TRBV10-3
CAINPGQGAGNTEAFF
TGTGCCATCAACCCCGGACAGGGGGCCGGGAACACTGAAGCTTTCTTT
>-|-|TRBJ1-1|TRBV7-2
CASSLVQGGTEAFF
TGTGCCAGCAGCTTAGTACAGGGTGGCACTGAAGCTTTCTTT
>-|-|TRBJ1-5|TRBV3-1/TRBV3-2
CASSLDIQDQPQHF
TGTGCCAGCAGCTTAGACATTCAGGATCAGCCCCAGCATTTT
>-|-|TRBJ2-6|TRBV5-1
CASSPWGEAGANVLTF
TGCGCCAGCAGCCCCTGGGGGGAGGCTGGGGCCAACGTCCTGACTTTC
>-|-|TRBJ1-5|TRBV18
CASSPSSGDSNQPQHF
TGTGCCAGCTCACCAAGTTCAGGGGATAGCAATCAGCCCCAGCATTTT
>once|-|TRBJ2-1|TRBV5-4
CASSRTGSSYNEQFF
TGTGCCAGCAGTCGGACGGGAAGCTCCTACAATGAGCAGTTCTTC
>-|TRBD1|TRBJ1-1|TRBV9
CASSAGQGNTEAFF
TGTGCCAGCAGCGCCGGACAGGGGAACACTGAAGCTTTCTTT
>few|TRBD1|TRBJ2-7|TRBV13
CASSFGATDRAYEQYF
TGTGCCAGCAGCTTTGGGGCGACGGACAGGGCCTACGAGCAGTACTTC
>-|-|TRBJ1-2|TRBV19
CASSPMPPTGGYTF
TGTGCCAGTAGTCCTATGCCCCCGACAGGTGGCTACACCTTC
>-|TRBD1|TRBJ1-1|TRBV6-2/TRBV6-3
CASSHRTGPLKAFF
TGTGCCAGCAGCCATAGGACAGGACCCCTAAAAGCTTTCTTT